This is a list of T cell receptor beta chains from one sample in a study of early T cells in non-severe SARS-CoV-2 infection. MiXCR, run by TCRdb on the 5' RACE reads, gives a single entry per CDR3 protein. The sample has fewer than 100,000 distinct CDR3 sequences; about 16% are singletons. The material sequenced was whole blood. These receptors originate from an adult who was a healthcare worker with PCR-confirmed SARS-CoV-2 infection or an uninfected control (not recorded which). Both conserved end residues are part of each CDR3. Each record gives: clone size, J gene, D gene, CDR3 length, V gene, CDR3 DNA, CDR3 protein. A D gene is named only where the DNA matches it firmly. Size values are once, few and many counts, or a class for expanded clones, and some rows have none.

.	TRBJ1-1	.	14	TRBV11-2	TGTGCCAGCAGCGCAACAGGGACGAACACTGAAGCTTTCTTT	CASSATGTNTEAFF
.	TRBJ1-1	.	13	TRBV29-1	TGCAGCGTAGGGCTTTCCCTGAACACTGAAGCTTTCTTT	CSVGLSLNTEAFF
few	TRBJ2-1	.	19	TRBV6-1	TGTGCCAGCAGTGAAGAGAAACCCCCGCAGCCCCTGACAGACAATGAGCAGTTCTTC	CASSEEKPPQPLTDNEQFF
.	TRBJ2-3	.	15	TRBV15	TGTGCCACCAGCAGAGATAGGGGAGGTACAGATACGCAGTATTTT	CATSRDRGGTDTQYF
.	TRBJ2-7	.	14	TRBV27	TGTGCCAGCAGTTTGGGGTTTCTCTCCTACGAGCAGTACTTC	CASSLGFLSYEQYF
.	TRBJ1-2	.	12	TRBV9	TGTGCCAGCAGCGTAGACGCTTATGGCTACACCTTC	CASSVDAYGYTF
few	TRBJ2-1	.	13	TRBV10-3	TGTGCCATCAGTGTGGGGCCCTACAATGAGCAGTTCTTC	CAISVGPYNEQFF
.	TRBJ2-2	.	15	TRBV30	TGTGCCTGGAGTGTACGAGGACCACTCACCGGGGAGCTGTTTTTT	CAWSVRGPLTGELFF
.	TRBJ2-3	TRBD2	16	TRBV10-2	TGCGCCAGCAGTGAGTGGCTAGCGGGGTTTTCAGATACGCAGTATTTT	CASSEWLAGFSDTQYF
few	TRBJ1-1	.	11	TRBV29-1	TGCAGCGTTGTAGCTCGGAACGAAGCTTTCTTT	CSVVARNEAFF
many	TRBJ1-3	.	16	TRBV3-1	TGTGCCAGCAGCCACGGAGCCCGGCCTACGAGTAGCACCATATATTTT	CASSHGARPTSSTIYF
few	TRBJ2-2	TRBD2	16	TRBV7-9	TGTGCCAGCAGCTCCCCCGGACTAGCGAACACCGGGGAGCTGTTTTTT	CASSSPGLANTGELFF
few	TRBJ1-2	TRBD1	14	TRBV6-1	TGTGCCAGCAGTGAAATCGAGGGGGCTTATGGCTACACCTTC	CASSEIEGAYGYTF
few	TRBJ1-3	.	14	TRBV9	TGTGCCAGCAGCAACCGGACCCCTGGAAACACCATATATTTT	CASSNRTPGNTIYF
many	TRBJ2-2	.	14	TRBV19	TGTGCCAGTAGTATATTGGGGAACACCGGGGAGCTGTTTTTT	CASSILGNTGELFF
many	TRBJ2-4	TRBD2	15	TRBV5-1	TGCGCCAGCACGACTAGCGGGAGGTCGGAAAACATTCAGTACTTC	CASTTSGRSENIQYF
few	TRBJ1-4	.	14	TRBV2	TGTGCCAGCAGTACAGGGCCCGTGGATGAAAAACTGTTTTTT	CASSTGPVDEKLFF
.	TRBJ2-7	TRBD1	15	TRBV27	TGTGCCAGCAGTTCCTCGACAGGGAGCTCCTACGAGCAGTACTTC	CASSSSTGSSYEQYF
.	TRBJ1-2	.	13	TRBV2	TGTGCCAGCAGTGAAAACCGGCAGGGGGGCTACACCTTC	CASSENRQGGYTF
many	TRBJ2-7	TRBD2	15	TRBV7-6	TGTGCCAGCAGCTTGGACGGACTAGCGGGAGGCGAGCAGTACTTC	CASSLDGLAGGEQYF
few	TRBJ1-2	.	12	TRBV29-1	TGCAGCGTAAAAGTGGGTCTCTATGGCTACACCTTC	CSVKVGLYGYTF
few	TRBJ2-1	.	14	TRBV20-1	TGCAGTGCTTGGGTAGGGACTGGAGACAATGAGCAGTTCTTC	CSAWVGTGDNEQFF
once	TRBJ2-7	.	14	TRBV6-2/TRBV6-3	TGTGCCAGCAGTTACCCTACAGGTACCTACGAGCAGTACTTC	CASSYPTGTYEQYF
few	TRBJ1-1	.	13	TRBV29-1	TGCAGCGTTGGCCCAGGGCCGAACACTGAAGCTTTCTTT	CSVGPGPNTEAFF
.	TRBJ1-1	.	13	TRBV30	TGTGCCTGGAGTGTCGGGGAGGGTACTGAAGCTTTCTTT	CAWSVGEGTEAFF
.	TRBJ1-3	TRBD1	17	TRBV6-5	TGTGCCAGCAGTAGACAGGGTAGAAGTGGCTCTGGAAACACCATATATTTT	CASSRQGRSGSGNTIYF
medium-sized	TRBJ2-1	.	11	TRBV2	TGTGCCAGCAGTGGGTCGGTTGGGCAGTTCTTC	CASSGSVGQFF
.	TRBJ2-1	TRBD2	16	TRBV29-1	TGCAGCGTGATCCCCAGCGGGGGTTCTACCTACAATGAGCAGTTCTTC	CSVIPSGGSTYNEQFF
many	TRBJ2-5	TRBD2	12	TRBV6-1	TGTGCCAGCAGTGATTGGGGGGGGGCCCAGTACTTC	CASSDWGGAQYF
few	TRBJ2-1	.	14	TRBV12-3/TRBV12-4	TGTGCCAGCAACATCCGGGACACTTACAATGAGCAGTCCTTC	CASNIRDTYNEQSF
few	TRBJ2-2	.	13	TRBV12-3/TRBV12-4	TGTGCCAGCAGTTTCTCGGGGGCCGGGGAGCTGTTTTTT	CASSFSGAGELFF